This entry describes one T cell receptor (beta chain). The antigen is unknown. PCR was performed using 60 Vbeta and 13 Jbeta primers. Clones were sequenced by immunoSEQ multiplex PCR, and TCRdb holds only the in-frame ones, with some missing. The profile covers approximately 75,000 clones, with 84% appearing a single time and about 19% taken by the ten largest. The data are from a study of cytomegalovirus exposure and HLA in healthy donors. Study-wide context: A preliminary data release comprised roughly 80 million unique TCRs obtained from HLA-typed donors.

Germline CDR1 reads MGHDK; CDR2 reads SYGVNS. Trimming removed 1 base from V and 5 bases from J; junction bases left unmatched: 4. This CDR3 spans 14 amino acids. Regarding the study as a whole: At a 0.05 false discovery rate, a later analysis found around 17,000 TCR beta sequences to be associated with HLA alleles.

The TCR was taken from a man in his 70s in good health and CMV-seropositive. Material: PBMCs. The V and J genes are TRBV25-1 and TRBJ2-5; 7 nucleotides agree with TRBD2. In DNA, the CDR3 is TGTGCCAGCAGTGAATGGGAGGGTAGGGAGACCCAGTACTTC. Protein: CASSEWEGRETQYF.